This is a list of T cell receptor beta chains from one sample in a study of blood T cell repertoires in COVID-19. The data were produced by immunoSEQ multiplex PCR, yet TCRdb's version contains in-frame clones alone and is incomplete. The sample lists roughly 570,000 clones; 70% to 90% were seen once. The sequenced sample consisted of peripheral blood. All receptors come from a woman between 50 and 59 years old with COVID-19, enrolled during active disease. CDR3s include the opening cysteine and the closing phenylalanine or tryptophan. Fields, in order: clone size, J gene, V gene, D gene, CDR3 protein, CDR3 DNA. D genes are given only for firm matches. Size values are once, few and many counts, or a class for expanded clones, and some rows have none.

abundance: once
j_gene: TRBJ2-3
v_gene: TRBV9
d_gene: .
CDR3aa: CASSLSLAGDTQYF
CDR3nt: TGTGCCAGCAGCCTGTCCCTAGCTGGAGATACGCAGTATTTT

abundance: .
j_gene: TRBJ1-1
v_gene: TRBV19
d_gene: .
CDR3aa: CASSVQGWNTEAFF
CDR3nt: TGTGCCAGTAGTGTACAGGGCTGGAACACTGAAGCTTTCTTT

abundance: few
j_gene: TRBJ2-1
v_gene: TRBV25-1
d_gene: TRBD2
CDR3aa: CASSVLTGGPPNEQFF
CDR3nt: TGTGCCAGCAGTGTATTAACGGGGGGACCGCCCAATGAGCAGTTCTTC

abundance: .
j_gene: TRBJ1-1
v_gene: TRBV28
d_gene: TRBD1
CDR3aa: CASSPGGTEAFF
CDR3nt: TGTGCCAGCAGCCCAGGGGGCACTGAAGCTTTCTTT

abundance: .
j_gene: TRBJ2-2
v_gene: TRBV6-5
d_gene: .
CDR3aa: CASTQTRRTGELFF
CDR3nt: TGTGCCAGCACCCAGACTAGACGAACCGGGGAGCTGTTTTTT

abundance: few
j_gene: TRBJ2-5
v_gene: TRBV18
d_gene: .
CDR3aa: CASSPARGGGGRETQYF
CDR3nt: TGTGCCAGCTCACCAGCCAGGGGTGGCGGGGGAAGAGAGACCCAGTACTTC

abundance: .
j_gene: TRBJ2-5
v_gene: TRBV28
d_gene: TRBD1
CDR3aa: CASKEGTGFVETQYF
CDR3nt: TGTGCCAGCAAAGAGGGGACAGGGTTCGTCGAGACCCAGTACTTC

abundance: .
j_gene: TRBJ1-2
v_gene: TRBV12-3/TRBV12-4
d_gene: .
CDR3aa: CASSLRGPYGYTF
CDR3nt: TGTGCCAGCAGTTTAAGGGGCCCCTATGGCTACACCTTC

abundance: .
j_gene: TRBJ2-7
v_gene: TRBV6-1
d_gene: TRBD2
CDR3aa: CASASGTNSYEQYF
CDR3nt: TGTGCCAGCGCCTCCGGGACTAACTCCTACGAGCAGTACTTC

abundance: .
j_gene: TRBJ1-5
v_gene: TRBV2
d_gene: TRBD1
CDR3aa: CASSVRGGQGSNQPQHF
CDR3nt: TGTGCCAGCAGTGTTCGGGGGGGACAGGGGAGCAATCAGCCCCAGCATTTT

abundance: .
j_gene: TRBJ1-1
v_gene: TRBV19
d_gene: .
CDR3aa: CASSIGGRGTEAFF
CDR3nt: TGTGCCAGTAGTATAGGCGGGAGAGGCACTGAAGCTTTCTTT

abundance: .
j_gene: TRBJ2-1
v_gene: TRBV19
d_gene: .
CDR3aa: CASSILGDGDNEQFF
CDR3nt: TGTGCCAGTAGTATTCTAGGGGATGGGGACAATGAGCAGTTCTTC

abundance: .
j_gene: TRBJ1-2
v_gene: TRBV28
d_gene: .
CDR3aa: CAIRSGPPGYTF
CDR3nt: TGTGCCATTAGATCAGGTCCCCCTGGCTACACCTTC

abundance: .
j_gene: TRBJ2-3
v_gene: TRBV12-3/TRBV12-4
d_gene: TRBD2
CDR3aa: CASSSPAGDTQYF
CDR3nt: TGTGCCAGCAGTTCCCCAGCGGGGGATACGCAGTATTTT

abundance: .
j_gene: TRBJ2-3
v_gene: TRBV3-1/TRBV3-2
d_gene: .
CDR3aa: CASSWEVGTQYF
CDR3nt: TGTGCCAGCAGCTGGGAGGTGGGTACGCAGTATTTT

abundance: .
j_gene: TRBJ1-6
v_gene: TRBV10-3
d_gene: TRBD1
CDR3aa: CAISVGSTGRNSPLHF
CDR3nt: TGTGCCATCAGTGTTGGATCGACAGGGAGGAATTCACCCCTCCACTTT

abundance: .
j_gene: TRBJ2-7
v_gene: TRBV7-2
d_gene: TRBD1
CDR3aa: CASSVDRGSYEQYF
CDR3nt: TGTGCCAGCAGCGTAGACAGGGGATCCTACGAGCAGTACTTC

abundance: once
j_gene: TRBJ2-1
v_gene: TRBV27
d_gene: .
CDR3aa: CASKLFREYNEQFF
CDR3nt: TGTGCCAGCAAGCTGTTTCGGGAGTACAATGAGCAGTTCTTC

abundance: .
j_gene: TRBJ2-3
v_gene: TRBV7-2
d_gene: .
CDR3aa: CASIPGRGDTQYF
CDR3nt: TGTGCCAGCATCCCCGGCCGAGGGGATACGCAGTATTTT

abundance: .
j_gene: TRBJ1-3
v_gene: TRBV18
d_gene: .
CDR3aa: CASSPGQGNTIYF
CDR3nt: TGTGCCAGCTCACCGGGCCAAGGAAACACCATATATTTT

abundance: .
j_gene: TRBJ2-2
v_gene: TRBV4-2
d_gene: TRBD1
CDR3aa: CASSRKGAQTGELFF
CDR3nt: TGTGCCAGCAGCCGCAAGGGGGCGCAGACCGGGGAGCTGTTTTTT

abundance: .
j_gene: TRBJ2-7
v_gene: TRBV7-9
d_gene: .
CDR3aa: CASSLEGGSAYEQYF
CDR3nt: TGTGCCAGCAGCTTAGAGGGGGGGAGCGCCTACGAGCAGTACTTC

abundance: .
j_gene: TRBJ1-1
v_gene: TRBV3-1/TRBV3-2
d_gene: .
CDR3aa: CASSQVKGMNTEAFF
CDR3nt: TGTGCCAGCAGCCAAGTTAAGGGGATGAACACTGAAGCTTTCTTT

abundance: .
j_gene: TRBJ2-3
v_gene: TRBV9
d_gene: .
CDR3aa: CASSVPHTDTQYF
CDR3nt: TGTGCCAGCAGCGTCCCCCACACAGATACGCAGTATTTT

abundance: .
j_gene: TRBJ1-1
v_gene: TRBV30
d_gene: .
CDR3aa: CAWSVLAYTEAFF
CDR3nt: TGTGCCTGGAGTGTGTTAGCGTACACTGAAGCTTTCTTT

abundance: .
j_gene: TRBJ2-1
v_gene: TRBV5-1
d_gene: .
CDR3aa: CASSLDIMDEQFF
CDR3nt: TGCGCCAGCAGCTTGGACATCATGGATGAGCAGTTCTTC

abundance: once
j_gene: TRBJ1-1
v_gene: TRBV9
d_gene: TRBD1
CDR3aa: CASSVGQGNTEAFF
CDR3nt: TGTGCCAGCAGCGTCGGACAGGGAAACACTGAAGCTTTCTTT

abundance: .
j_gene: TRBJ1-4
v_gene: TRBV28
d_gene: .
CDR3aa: CASSSRATKLFF
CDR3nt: TGTGCCAGCAGTTCCAGGGCCACGAAACTGTTTTTT

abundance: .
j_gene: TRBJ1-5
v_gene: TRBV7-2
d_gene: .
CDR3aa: CASAISGGQPQHF
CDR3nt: TGTGCCAGCGCGATATCGGGGGGGCAGCCCCAGCATTTT

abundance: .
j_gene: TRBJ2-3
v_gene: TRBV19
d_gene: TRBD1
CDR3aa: CASSTEQGPPNF
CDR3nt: TGTGCCAGTAGTACCGAACAGGGGCCCCCGAATTTT

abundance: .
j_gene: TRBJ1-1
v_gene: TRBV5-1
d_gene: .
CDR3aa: CASSPGHANTEAFF
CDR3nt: TGCGCCAGCAGCCCGGGACACGCGAACACTGAAGCTTTCTTT

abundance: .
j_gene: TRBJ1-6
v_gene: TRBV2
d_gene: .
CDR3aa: CASSRDVSDSPLHF
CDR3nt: TGTGCCAGCAGCAGGGATGTCTCCGATTCACCCCTCCACTTT

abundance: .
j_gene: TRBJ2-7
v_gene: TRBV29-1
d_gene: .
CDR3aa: CSVEKRQGYEQYF
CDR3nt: TGCAGCGTTGAAAAAAGGCAGGGGTACGAGCAGTACTTC

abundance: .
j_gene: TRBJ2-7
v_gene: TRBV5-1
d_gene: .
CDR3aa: CASSFDSGYEQYF
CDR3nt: TGCGCCAGCAGCTTTGACAGTGGTTACGAGCAGTACTTC

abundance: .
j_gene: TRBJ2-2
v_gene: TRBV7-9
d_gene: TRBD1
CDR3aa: CASSLGRDRLTGELFF
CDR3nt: TGTGCCAGCAGCTTAGGACGGGACAGACTCACCGGGGAGCTGTTTTTT

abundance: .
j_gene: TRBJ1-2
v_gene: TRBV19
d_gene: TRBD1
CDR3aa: CATSDRGLNYGYTF
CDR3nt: TGTGCCACTTCGGACAGGGGGCTCAACTATGGCTACACCTTC

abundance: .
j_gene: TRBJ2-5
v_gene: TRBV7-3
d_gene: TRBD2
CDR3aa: CASSPGLGLAETQYF
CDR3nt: TGTGCCAGCAGCCCCGGACTGGGACTAGCGGAGACCCAGTACTTC

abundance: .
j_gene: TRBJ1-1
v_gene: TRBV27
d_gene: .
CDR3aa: CASSPREASMNTEAFF
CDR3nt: TGTGCCAGCAGTCCCCGGGAGGCCTCCATGAACACTGAAGCTTTCTTT

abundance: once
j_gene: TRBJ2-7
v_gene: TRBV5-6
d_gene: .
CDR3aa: CASSPGRGYYEQYF
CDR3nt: TGTGCCAGCAGCCCCGGACGGGGGTACTACGAGCAGTACTTC

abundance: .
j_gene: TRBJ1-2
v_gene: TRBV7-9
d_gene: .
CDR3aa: CASSLGTVTLYTF
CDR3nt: TGTGCCAGCAGCTTAGGCACAGTCACACTCTACACCTTC

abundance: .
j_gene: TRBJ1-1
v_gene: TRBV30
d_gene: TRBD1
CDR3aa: CAWSVQGTEKAFF
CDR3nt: TGTGCCTGGAGTGTACAAGGGACAGAAAAAGCTTTCTTT

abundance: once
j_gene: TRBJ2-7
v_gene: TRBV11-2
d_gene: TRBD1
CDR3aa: CASSDPGTGLYEQYF
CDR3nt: TGTGCCAGCAGCGATCCCGGGACAGGGCTCTACGAGCAGTACTTC

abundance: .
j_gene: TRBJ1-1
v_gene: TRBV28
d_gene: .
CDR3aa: CASSFSRRTEAFF
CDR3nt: TGTGCCAGCAGTTTTAGCAGGAGGACTGAAGCTTTCTTT

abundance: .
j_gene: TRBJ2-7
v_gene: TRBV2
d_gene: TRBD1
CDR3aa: CASSTTRDRGRYEQYF
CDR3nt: TGTGCCAGCAGTACGACCCGGGACAGGGGGCGCTACGAGCAGTACTTC

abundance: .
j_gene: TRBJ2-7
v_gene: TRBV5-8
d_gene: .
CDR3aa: CATVGQSSYGEQYF
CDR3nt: TGTGCCACCGTAGGACAGTCCTCTTACGGTGAGCAGTACTTC

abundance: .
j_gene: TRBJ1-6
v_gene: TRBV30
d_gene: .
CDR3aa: CAQTESSYNSPLHF
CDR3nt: TGTGCCCAAACGGAGAGCTCCTATAATTCACCCCTCCACTTT

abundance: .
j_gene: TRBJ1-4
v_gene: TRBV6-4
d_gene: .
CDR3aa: CASSEVGGSEKLFF
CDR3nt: TGTGCCAGCAGTGAGGTGGGGGGGAGTGAAAAACTGTTTTTT

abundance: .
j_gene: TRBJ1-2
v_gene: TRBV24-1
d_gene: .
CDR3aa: CATSAGTTSNYGYTF
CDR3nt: TGTGCCACCAGCGCCGGGACAACCTCTAACTATGGCTACACCTTC

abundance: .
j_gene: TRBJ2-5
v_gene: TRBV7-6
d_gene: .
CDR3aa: CASSLDWGRMETQYF
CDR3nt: TGTGCCAGCAGCTTAGATTGGGGGCGTATGGAGACCCAGTACTTC

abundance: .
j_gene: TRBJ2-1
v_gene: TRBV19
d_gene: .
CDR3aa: CASSTDSSSYNEQFF
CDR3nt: TGTGCCAGTAGTACCGACTCCAGCTCCTACAATGAGCAGTTCTTC

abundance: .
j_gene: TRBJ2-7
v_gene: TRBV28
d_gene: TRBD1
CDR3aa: CASSQPGQGAYEQYF
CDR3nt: TGTGCCAGCAGTCAGCCGGGACAGGGGGCGTACGAGCAGTACTTC

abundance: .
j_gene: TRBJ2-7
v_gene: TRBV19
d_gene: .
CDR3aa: CASQGRYEQYF
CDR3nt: TGTGCCAGCCAGGGTCGCTACGAGCAGTACTTC

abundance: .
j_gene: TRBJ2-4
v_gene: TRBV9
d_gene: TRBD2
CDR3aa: CASSVGLAGNKNIQYF
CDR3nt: TGTGCCAGCAGCGTCGGACTAGCGGGGAACAAAAACATTCAGTACTTC